The 6 T cell receptor beta chains below all came from one sample that was sequenced in a study of blood T cell repertoires in COVID-19 (dated by TCRdb to the early 2020s). The method was the immunoSEQ multiplex PCR assay. TCRdb mirrors the immuneACCESS table, restricted to in-frame sequences. Some clones are absent from its copies; in checked studies, under half trace to an unresolved V gene, and the reason for the others is unknown. The sample profile shows around 250,000 clones; under 90% of them were found once. The biggest ten clones account for around 9.1% of the sample. Sequenced input: peripheral blood. The receptors come from a human donor in a cohort sampled during active COVID-19.

The chain couples TRBV9 to TRBJ1-2, with D possibly matching TRBD1 (6 bases). V was cut by 3 bases and J by 4 bases, with 19 bases left in between. Germline values: CDR1 SGDLS, CDR2 YYNGEE. CDR3 size: 16 residues. The CDR3 here is CASSGYHRVWGYGYTF. The CDR3 DNA reads as TGTGCCAGCAGCGGTTATCACAGGGTTTGGGGCTATGGCTACACCTTC.

J is TRBJ2-3 and V is TRBV2; no clear D. CDR1 and CDR2 (germline): SNHLY, FYNNEI. Trimming took off 3 bases at V and 2 bases at J, with 6 bases between the two ends. The CDR3 is 13 amino acids. CDR3 sequence: CASSDFVTDTQYF. For the CDR3, the DNA is TGTGCCAGCAGTGACTTCGTCACAGATACGCAGTATTTT.

The rearrangement joins TRBV11-2 to TRBJ1-3; no definite D call. The CDR3 extends over 15 amino acids. Germline CDR1 is SGHAT and CDR2 is FQNNGV. The V end was cut by 2 bases, the J end by 0 bases, with 8 bases between. The CDR3 protein is CASSLLAPSGNTIYF. The DNA for the CDR3 is TGTGCCAGCAGCTTACTAGCCCCCTCTGGAAACACCATATATTTT.

The V gene is TRBV7-9, the J gene TRBJ2-2, with D possibly being TRBD2 (6 bases). Germline-derived CDR1 and CDR2 are SEHNR and FQNEAQ (reference sequence). The V and J ends lost 5 bases and 1 base respectively, with 14 bases between them. The CDR3 runs 16 residues. The chain's CDR3 is CASSPGRRGNTGELFF. Here the CDR3 DNA reads TGTGCCAGCAGCCCCGGGAGAAGGGGGAACACCGGGGAGCTGTTTTTT.

The chain combines TRBV5-1 with TRBJ2-3, with 7 bases that match TRBD2. Germline CDR1 reads SGHRS; CDR2 reads YFSETQ. The V gene end was trimmed by 4 bases and the J gene end by 1 base; junction bases not matched to a gene: 3. The CDR3 extends over 14 amino acids. This CDR3 is CASSGGDRTDTQYF. The CDR3 bases are TGCGCCAGCAGCGGGGGGGACCGCACAGATACGCAGTATTTT.

The chain couples TRBV5-6 to TRBJ2-5, with D possibly being TRBD1 (5 bases). Trimming shortened V by 1 base and J by 3 bases, and 10 bases separated the two germline ends. The CDR3 has 14 residues. CDR1 and CDR2 (germline): SGHDT, YYEEEE. The CDR3 bases are TGTGCCAGCAGCTTGAAATTCAGGGAAGAGACCCAGTACTTC. The encoded protein is CASSLKFREETQYF.